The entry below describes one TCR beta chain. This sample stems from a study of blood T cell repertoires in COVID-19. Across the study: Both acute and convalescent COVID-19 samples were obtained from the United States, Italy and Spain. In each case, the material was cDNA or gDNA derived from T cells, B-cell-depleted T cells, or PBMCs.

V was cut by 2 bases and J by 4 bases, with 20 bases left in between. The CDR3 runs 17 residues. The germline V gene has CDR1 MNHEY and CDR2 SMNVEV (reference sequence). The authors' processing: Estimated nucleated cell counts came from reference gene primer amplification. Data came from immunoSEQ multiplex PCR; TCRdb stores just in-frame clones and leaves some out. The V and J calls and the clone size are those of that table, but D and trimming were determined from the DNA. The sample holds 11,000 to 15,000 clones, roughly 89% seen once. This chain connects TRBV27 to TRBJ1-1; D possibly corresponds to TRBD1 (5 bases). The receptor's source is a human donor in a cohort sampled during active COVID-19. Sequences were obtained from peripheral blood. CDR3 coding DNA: TGTGCCAGCAGTTTAACCCTCCTCCTGGGGGGGAGCACTGAAGCTTTCTTT. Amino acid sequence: CASSLTLLLGGSTEAFF.